This entry lists 14 T cell receptor beta chains sequenced from one sample in a study of blood T cell repertoires in COVID-19. The repertoire was sequenced with immunoSEQ multiplex PCR; TCRdb's copy has only in-frame clones and lacks some. The data show fewer than 85,000 clones, more than 80% seen once. Sample: peripheral blood. The receptors shown here come from an elderly woman with active or convalescent COVID-19.

This clone was counted between two and nine times. The rearrangement uses TRBV7-2 and TRBJ1-3; 8 bases align to TRBD1. Germline-derived CDR1 and CDR2 are SGHTA and FQGNSA. This CDR3 has 15 residues. With V trimmed by 5 bases and J by 0 bases, 3 bases remained unmatched. The CDR3 bases are TGTGCCAGCAGCCGGACAGGGCTCTCTGGAAACACCATATATTTT. Its protein is CASSRTGLSGNTIYF.

V gene TRBV7-2 combines with J gene TRBJ2-7, with 11 bases identical to TRBD1. V shed 6 bases and J 4 bases; nucleotides not matched to a gene: 5. Germline CDR1 SGHTA, CDR2 FQGNSA. The CDR3 has 14 residues. CDR3 protein: CASRGQGGPYEQYF. Here the CDR3 DNA reads TGTGCCAGCAGGGGACAGGGGGGCCCTTACGAGCAGTACTTC.

The chain links TRBV21-1 to TRBJ2-7; TRBD1, as called in the table, went unchecked against the DNA. TRBV21-1 is designated a pseudogene. CDR3 size: 14 residues. The CDR3 reads CASTSGTGLYEQYF. In DNA form, the CDR3 reads TGTGCCAGCACCTCCGGGACAGGGCTATACGAGCAGTACTTC.

CDR3: CASSPTTGASSGNTIYF. The CDR3 DNA sequence: TGTGCCAGCTCACCAACGACAGGCGCAAGCTCTGGAAACACCATATATTTT. The chain employs TRBV18 and TRBJ1-3; perhaps TRBD1 as D (6 bases). V was clipped by 2 bases and J by 0 bases, with 14 bases between them. CDR1 and CDR2 (germline): KGHSH, LQKENI. The CDR3 runs to 17 residues.

V and J are TRBV5-1 and TRBJ2-5; TRBD1 matches 7 bases. Germline assignment: CDR1 SGHRS and CDR2 YFSETQ. After removal of 5 bases from V and 1 base from J, the junction contained 8 bases not matched to a gene. The CDR3 has 15 amino acids. CDR3 sequence reads: CASSLGPGGQETQYF. The DNA for the CDR3 is TGCGCCAGCAGTTTAGGCCCAGGGGGCCAAGAGACCCAGTACTTC. Drawing the rest from reference TRBV5-1 and TRBJ2-5, the complete variable domain is KAGVTQTPRYLIKTRGQQVTLSCSPISGHRSVSWYQQTPGQGLQFLFEYFSETQRNKGNFPGRFSGRQFSNSRSEMNVSTLELGDSALYLCASSLGPGGQETQYFGPGTRLLVL.

The chain links TRBV7-2 to TRBJ2-3; 8 nucleotides match TRBD2. Germline V gene lookup returns CDR1 SGHTA and CDR2 FQGNSA. The CDR3 consists of 16 residues. V was pared by 5 bases and J by 1 base, with 8 bases of the junction left unmatched. Here the CDR3 reads CASSHTAGGGTDTQYF. The DNA for the CDR3 is TGTGCCAGCAGCCATACCGCGGGGGGAGGCACAGATACGCAGTATTTT.

Remarks on this clone: Distinct nucleotide sequences in the sample also encode this CDR3. J is TRBJ2-5 and V is TRBV7-2; TRBD2 matches 15 bases. Germline-derived CDR1 and CDR2 are SGHTA and FQGNSA. This CDR3 is built from 16 residues. The ends lost 4 bases at V and 5 bases at J; junction bases unmatched: 5. The CDR3 DNA reads as TGTGCCAGCAGCTCTGGACTAGCGGGGGGGCGGGAGACCCAGTACTTC. Protein product: CASSSGLAGGRETQYF.

The chain has TRBV19 and TRBJ1-1, with D maybe TRBD1 (6 bases). The V end was cut by 4 bases, the J end by 1 base, with 10 bases between. This CDR3 spans 14 amino acids. Germline loops: CDR1 LNHDA, CDR2 SQIVND (reference sequence). The CDR3 DNA follows: TGTGCCAGTAGTACACAGGGTTCGAACACTGAAGCTTTCTTT. Translated: CASSTQGSNTEAFF.

The chain uses TRBV6-6 and TRBJ1-1; D perhaps matches TRBD1 (6 bases). Trimming stripped 6 bases from V and 0 bases from J, with 11 bases between. Germline CDR1 is MNHNY and CDR2 is SVGAGI (reference sequence). CDR3 length: 14 residues. The CDR3 here is CASRREGVNTEAFF. DNA of the CDR3: TGTGCCAGCAGGCGAGAGGGGGTGAACACTGAAGCTTTCTTT.

The rearrangement joins TRBV11-3 to TRBJ2-2; TRBD1 agrees at 8 bases. V dropped 5 bases and J dropped 4; count of bases not matched to a gene: 9. Germline loops: CDR1 SGHNT, CDR2 YENEEA. The CDR3 spans 16 residues. The DNA for the CDR3 is TGTGCCAGCAGCCCACGGACAGGGTGGGGCACCGGGGAGCTGTTTTTT. Amino acid sequence: CASSPRTGWGTGELFF.

The chain couples TRBV11-2 to TRBJ2-7; 13 positions match TRBD2. The CDR3 is 15 residues long. The V and J ends lost 6 bases and 6 bases, in that order; junction bases with no gene match: 8. Germline V lookup: CDR1 SGHAT, CDR2 FQNNGV. CDR3 region: CASRGLAGVSGEQYF. CDR3 in DNA: TGTGCCAGCAGAGGACTAGCGGGAGTATCGGGCGAGCAGTACTTC. The entire variable domain, with the rest obtained from reference TRBV11-2 and TRBJ2-7, is as follows: EAGVAQSPRYKIIEKRQSVAFWCNPISGHATLYWYQQILGQGPKLLIQFQNNGVVDDSQLPKDRFSAERLKGVDSTLKIQPAKLEDSAVYLCASRGLAGVSGEQYFGPGTRLTVT.

The rearrangement joins TRBV9 to TRBJ1-6, with no clear D. The V end was cut by 0 bases, the J end by 9 bases, with 13 bases between. CDR1 and CDR2 from the germline V gene are SGDLS and YYNGEE. This CDR3 has 15 amino acids. CDR3 region: CASSVGGIGVSPLHF. The CDR3 DNA sequence: TGTGCCAGCAGCGTAGGTGGTATCGGAGTTTCACCCCTCCACTTT.

The chain employs TRBV5-1 and TRBJ1-1, with D unresolved. Germline CDR1 reads SGHRS; CDR2 reads YFSETQ. This CDR3 has 15 amino acids. The V end was cut by 0 bases, the J end by 0 bases, with 9 bases between. DNA of the CDR3: TGCGCCAGCAGCTTGGCCTCGACACTGAACACTGAAGCTTTCTTT. Translating it yields CASSLASTLNTEAFF.

The chain uses TRBV12-3 or TRBV12-4 and TRBJ1-2; perhaps TRBD1 as D (6 bases). Trimming took 7 bases from V and 6 from J, leaving 15 bases between them. This CDR3 comprises 13 residues. CDR3 coding DNA: TGTGCCAGCACCAAGCGGGGGCGTGATGGCTACACCTTC. Translating gives CASTKRGRDGYTF.